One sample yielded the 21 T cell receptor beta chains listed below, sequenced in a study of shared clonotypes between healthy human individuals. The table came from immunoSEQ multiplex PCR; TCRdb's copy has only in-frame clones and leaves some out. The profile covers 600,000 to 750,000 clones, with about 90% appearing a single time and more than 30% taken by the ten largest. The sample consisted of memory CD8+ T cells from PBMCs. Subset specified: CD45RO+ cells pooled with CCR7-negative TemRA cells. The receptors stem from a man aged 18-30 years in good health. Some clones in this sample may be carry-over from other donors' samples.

The CDR3 is CASSGPREVRTQYF. The CDR3 region has the DNA TGTGCCAGCAGCGGACCTCGGGAGGTCCGGACCCAGTACTTC. The chain couples TRBV7-8 to TRBJ2-5, with 7 bases lining up with TRBD2. J gave up 7 bases and V 5 bases, and 10 bases lay outside the gene matches. CDR1 and CDR2 (germline): SGHVS, FQNEAQ. The length of the CDR3 is 14 residues. Full variable domain (missing parts from reference TRBV7-8 and TRBJ2-5): GAGVSQSPRYKVAKRGQDVALRCDPISGHVSLFWYQQALGQGPEFLTYFQNEAQLDKSGLPSDRFFAERPEGSVSTLKIQRTQQEDSAVYLCASSGPREVRTQYFGPGTRLLVL.

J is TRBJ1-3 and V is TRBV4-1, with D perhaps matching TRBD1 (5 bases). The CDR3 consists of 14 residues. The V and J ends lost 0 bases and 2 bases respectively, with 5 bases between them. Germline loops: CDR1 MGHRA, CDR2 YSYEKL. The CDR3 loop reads CASSQEGAGNTIYF. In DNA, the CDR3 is TGCGCCAGCAGCCAAGAGGGGGCTGGAAACACCATATATTTT.

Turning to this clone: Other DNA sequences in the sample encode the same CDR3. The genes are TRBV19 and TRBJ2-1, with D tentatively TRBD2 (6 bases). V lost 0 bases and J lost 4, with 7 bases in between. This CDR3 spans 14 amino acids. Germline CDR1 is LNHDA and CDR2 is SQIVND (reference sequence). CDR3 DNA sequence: TGTGCCAGTAGTATAGATAGCGGATACAATGAGCAGTTCTTC. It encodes CASSIDSGYNEQFF. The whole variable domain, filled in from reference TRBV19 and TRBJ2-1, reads DGGITQSPKYLFRKEGQNVTLSCEQNLNHDAMYWYRQDPGQGLRLIYYSQIVNDFQKGDIAEGYSVSREKKESFPLTVTSAQKNPTAFYLCASSIDSGYNEQFFGPGTRLTVL.

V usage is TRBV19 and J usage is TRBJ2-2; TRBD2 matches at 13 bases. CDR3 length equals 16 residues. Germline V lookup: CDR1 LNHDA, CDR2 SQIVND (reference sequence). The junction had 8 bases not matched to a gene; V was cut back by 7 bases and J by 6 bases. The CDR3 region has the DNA TGTGCCAGTACCGCCGGGACTAGCGGGAAAGCCGGGGAGCTGTTTTTT. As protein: CASTAGTSGKAGELFF.

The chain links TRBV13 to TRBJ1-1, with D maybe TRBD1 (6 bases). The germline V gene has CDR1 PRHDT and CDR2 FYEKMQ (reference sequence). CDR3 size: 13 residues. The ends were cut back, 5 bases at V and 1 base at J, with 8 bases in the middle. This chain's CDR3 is CASSLRGNTEAFF. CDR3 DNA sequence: TGTGCCAGCAGCCTCAGGGGGAACACTGAAGCTTTCTTT.

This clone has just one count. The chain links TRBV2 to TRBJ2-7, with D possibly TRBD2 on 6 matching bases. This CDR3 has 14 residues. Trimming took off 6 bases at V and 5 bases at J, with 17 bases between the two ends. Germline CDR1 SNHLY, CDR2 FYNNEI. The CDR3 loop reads CASSLWQGLNEQYF. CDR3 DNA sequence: TGTGCCAGCAGCCTATGGCAGGGACTCAACGAGCAGTACTTC.

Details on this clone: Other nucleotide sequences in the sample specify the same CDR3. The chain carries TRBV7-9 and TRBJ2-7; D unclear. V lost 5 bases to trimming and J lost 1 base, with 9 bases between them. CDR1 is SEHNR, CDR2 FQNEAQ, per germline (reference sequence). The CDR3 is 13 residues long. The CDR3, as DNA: TGTGCCAGCAGCCCCGCCCGTTCCTACGAGCAGTACTTC. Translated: CASSPARSYEQYF.

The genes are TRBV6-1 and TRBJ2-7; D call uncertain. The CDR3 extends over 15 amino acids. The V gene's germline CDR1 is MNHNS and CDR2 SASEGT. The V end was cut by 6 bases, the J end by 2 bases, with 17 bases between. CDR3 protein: CASRELLDGTYEQYF. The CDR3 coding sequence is TGTGCCAGCAGGGAACTCTTGGACGGTACCTACGAGCAGTACTTC.

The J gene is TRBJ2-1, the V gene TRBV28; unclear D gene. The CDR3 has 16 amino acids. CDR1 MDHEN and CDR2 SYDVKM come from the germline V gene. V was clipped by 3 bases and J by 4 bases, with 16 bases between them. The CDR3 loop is CASSFPGVLGYNEQFF. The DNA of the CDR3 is TGTGCCAGCAGTTTTCCTGGGGTTTTGGGGTACAATGAGCAGTTCTTC. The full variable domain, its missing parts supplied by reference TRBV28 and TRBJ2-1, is DVKVTQSSRYLVKRTGEKVFLECVQDMDHENMFWYRQDPGLGLRLIYFSYDVKMKEKGDIPEGYSVSREKKERFSLILESASTNQTSMYLCASSFPGVLGYNEQFFGPGTRLTVL.

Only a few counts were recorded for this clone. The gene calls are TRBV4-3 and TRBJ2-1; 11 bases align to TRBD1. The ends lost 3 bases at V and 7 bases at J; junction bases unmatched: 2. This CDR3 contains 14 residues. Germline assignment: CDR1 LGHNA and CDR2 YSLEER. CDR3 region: CASSQDRGQNEQFF. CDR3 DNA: TGCGCCAGCAGCCAGGACAGGGGGCAGAATGAGCAGTTCTTC.

As DNA, the CDR3 is TGTGCCAGCAGTCAGAGCCCCCGGGGGGACTACGAGCAGTACTTC. Translated, it gives CASSQSPRGDYEQYF. The V and J genes are TRBV27 and TRBJ2-7, with 7 bases identical to TRBD2. V lost 5 bases and J lost 3; bases outside the gene matches: 10. The CDR3 consists of 15 residues. The germline V gene encodes CDR1 MNHEY and CDR2 SMNVEV (reference sequence).

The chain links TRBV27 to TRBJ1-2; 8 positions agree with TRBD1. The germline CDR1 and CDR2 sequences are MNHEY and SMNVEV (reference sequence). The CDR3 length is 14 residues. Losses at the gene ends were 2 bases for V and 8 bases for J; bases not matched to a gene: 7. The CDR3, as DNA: TGTGCCAGCAGTTTAGGCAGGGGGCGGCTCGGCTACACCTTC. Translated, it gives CASSLGRGRLGYTF.

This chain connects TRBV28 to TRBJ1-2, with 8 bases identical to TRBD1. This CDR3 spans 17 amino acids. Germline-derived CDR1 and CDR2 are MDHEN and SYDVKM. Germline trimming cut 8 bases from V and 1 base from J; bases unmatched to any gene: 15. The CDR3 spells CASDTRYSTGDNYGYTF. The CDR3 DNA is TGTGCCAGCGACACCCGCTACTCGACAGGGGATAACTATGGCTACACCTTC.

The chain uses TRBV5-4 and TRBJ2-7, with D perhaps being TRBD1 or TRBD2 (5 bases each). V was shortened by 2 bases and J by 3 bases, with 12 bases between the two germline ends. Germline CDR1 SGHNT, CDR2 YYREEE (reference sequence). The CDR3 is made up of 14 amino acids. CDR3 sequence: CASSFVGANYEQYF. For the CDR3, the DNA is TGTGCCAGCAGCTTTGTCGGGGCGAACTACGAGCAGTACTTC. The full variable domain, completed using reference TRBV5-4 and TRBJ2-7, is ETGVTQSPTHLIKTRGQQVTLRCSSQSGHNTVSWYQQALGQGPQFIFQYYREEENGRGNFPPRFSGLQFPNYSSELNVNALELDDSALYLCASSFVGANYEQYFGPGTRLTVT.

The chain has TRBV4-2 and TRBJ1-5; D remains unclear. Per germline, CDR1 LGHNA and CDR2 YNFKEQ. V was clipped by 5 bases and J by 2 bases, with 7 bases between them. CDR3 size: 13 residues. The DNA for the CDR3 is TGTGCCAGCAGCTACAGCGGCAATCAGCCCCAGCATTTT. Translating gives CASSYSGNQPQHF.

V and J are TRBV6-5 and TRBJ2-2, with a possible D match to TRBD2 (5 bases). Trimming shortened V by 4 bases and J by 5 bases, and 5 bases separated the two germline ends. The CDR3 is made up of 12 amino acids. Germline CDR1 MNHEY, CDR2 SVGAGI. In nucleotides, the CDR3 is TGTGCCAGCAGTTGGAGGACCGGGGAGCTGTTTTTT. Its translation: CASSWRTGELFF.

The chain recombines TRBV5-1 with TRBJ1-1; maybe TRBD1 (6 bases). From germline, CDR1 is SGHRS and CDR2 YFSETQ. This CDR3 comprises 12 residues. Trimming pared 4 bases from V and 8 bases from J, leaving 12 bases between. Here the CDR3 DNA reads TGCGCCAGCAGCCCGGACAGTAAGGAAGCTTTCTTT. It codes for CASSPDSKEAFF.

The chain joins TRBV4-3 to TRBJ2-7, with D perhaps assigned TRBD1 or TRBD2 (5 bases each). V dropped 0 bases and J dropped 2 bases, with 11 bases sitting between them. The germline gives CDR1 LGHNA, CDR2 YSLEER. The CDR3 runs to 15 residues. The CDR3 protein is CASSQDPRGTYEQYF. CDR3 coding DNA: TGCGCCAGCAGCCAAGATCCGAGGGGAACCTACGAGCAGTACTTC.

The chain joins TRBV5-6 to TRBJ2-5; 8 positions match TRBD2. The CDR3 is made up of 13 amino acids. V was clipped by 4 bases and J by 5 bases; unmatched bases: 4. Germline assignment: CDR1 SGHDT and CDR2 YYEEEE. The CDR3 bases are TGTGCCAGCAGCCGGACTAGCTGGGAGACCCAGTACTTC. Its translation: CASSRTSWETQYF.

CDR3: CASRLGDTQYF. CDR3 DNA: TGTGCCAGCAGGCTGGGGGATACGCAGTATTTT. The chain uses TRBV28 and TRBJ2-3; D not certain. The CDR3 consists of 11 residues. Germline V gene sequence: CDR1 MDHEN, CDR2 SYDVKM. V lost 6 bases to trimming and J lost 6 bases, with 7 bases between them.

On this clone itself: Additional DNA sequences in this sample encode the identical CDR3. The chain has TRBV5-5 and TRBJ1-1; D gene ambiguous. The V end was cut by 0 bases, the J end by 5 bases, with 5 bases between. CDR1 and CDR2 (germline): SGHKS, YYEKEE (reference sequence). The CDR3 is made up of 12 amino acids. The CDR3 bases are TGTGCCAGCAGCTTGGGCAGGACTGAAGCTTTCTTT. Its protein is CASSLGRTEAFF.